Below are 23 T cell receptor beta chains sequenced from a single sample in a study of beta chain features in type 1 diabetes. Sequencing targeted expressed TCRB transcripts, as all isolated RNA had been reverse transcribed. TCRdb's table, derived via immunoSEQ multiplex PCR, lists solely in-frame clones and lacks some. The sample records around 350,000 clones, roughly 12% being singletons. Sequencing was carried out using naive CD4+ T cells from blood. Receptors were obtained from a man younger than 30 in good health.

The CDR3 reads CASSPRVPGPTSNYGYTF. CDR3 in DNA: TGTGCCAGCTCACCACGGGTACCAGGGCCGACTTCTAACTATGGCTACACCTTC. This rearrangement joins TRBV18 to TRBJ1-2; D perhaps matches TRBD1 (5 bases). CDR1 KGHSH and CDR2 LQKENI come from the germline V gene. The CDR3 extends over 18 amino acids. Between the trimmed V and J ends, which lost 1 base and 0 bases, there was a span of 18 bases.

J is TRBJ1-5 and V is TRBV4-2; D not certain. The germline V and J ends were trimmed by 0 bases and 0 bases, with 9 bases remaining between them. The CDR3 has 16 amino acids. In germline, CDR1 is LGHNA, CDR2 YNFKEQ. This CDR3 is CASSQEFQVSNQPQHF. CDR3 in DNA: TGTGCCAGCAGCCAAGAATTTCAGGTTAGCAATCAGCCCCAGCATTTT.

As DNA, the CDR3 is TGTGCCTGGAGCCCCGGGGGGGAAAAACTGTTTTTT. Protein: CAWSPGGEKLFF. The chain employs TRBV30 and TRBJ1-4; D perhaps matches TRBD1 (5 bases). Trimming shortened V by 3 bases and J by 8 bases, and 10 bases separated the two germline ends. Per germline, CDR1 GTSNPN and CDR2 SVGIG (reference sequence). The CDR3 is made up of 12 amino acids.

The chain recombines TRBV7-6 with TRBJ1-1; D remains unclear. The CDR3 extends over 13 amino acids. The V and J ends lost 3 bases and 1 base respectively, with 6 bases between them. The germline gives CDR1 SGHVS, CDR2 FNYEAQ. The CDR3 region is CASSFGGNTEAFF. As DNA, the CDR3 is TGTGCCAGCAGCTTCGGAGGGAACACTGAAGCTTTCTTT.

CDR3 amino acids: CASSFGQDVGYTF. For the CDR3, the DNA is TGTGCCAGCAGCTTTGGACAGGACGTTGGCTACACCTTC. The rearrangement joins TRBV11-2 to TRBJ1-2, with 7 bases matching TRBD1. The CDR3 length is 13 residues. In germline, CDR1 is SGHAT, CDR2 FQNNGV. J was trimmed by 7 bases and V by 3 bases; bases with no gene match: 5.

This clone was observed a few times. V and J are TRBV7-3 and TRBJ1-4; 9 bases fit TRBD1. Germline V gene data show CDR1 as SGHTA and CDR2 as FQGTGA. Trimming at V came to 5 bases and at J to 7 bases, leaving 5 bases not matched to a gene. The CDR3 has 14 residues. The CDR3 loop reads CASSRTGGSEKLFF. DNA for the CDR3: TGTGCCAGCAGCCGAACAGGGGGCAGTGAAAAACTGTTTTTT.

This clone has more than one count but fewer than ten. The chain recombines TRBV4-1 with TRBJ2-5; the match to TRBD2 covers 7 bases. The CDR3 has 16 amino acids. V dropped 3 bases and J dropped 2; count of bases not matched to a gene: 9. Germline lookup yields CDR1 MGHRA and CDR2 YSYEKL. CDR3 nucleotides: TGCGCCAGCAGCCACTCCACCACGGGGGGACAAGAGACCCAGTACTTC. It specifies CASSHSTTGGQETQYF.

This clone came up a few times. The chain employs TRBV5-1 and TRBJ2-1; the match to TRBD1 covers 9 bases. Germline V gene sequence: CDR1 SGHRS, CDR2 YFSETQ. The CDR3 sequence is 16 residues long. J was trimmed by 5 bases and V by 4 bases; bases with no gene match: 10. The CDR3 sequence: CASSPVYGTGHNEQFF. Here the CDR3 DNA reads TGCGCCAGCAGCCCCGTTTACGGGACAGGGCACAATGAGCAGTTCTTC.

This chain links TRBV7-3 with TRBJ2-3; D gene uncertain. Trimming cost V 2 bases and J 2 bases, with 11 bases left between them. The CDR3 is 15 amino acids. Germline-derived CDR1 and CDR2 are SGHTA and FQGTGA. CDR3 in DNA: TGTGCCAGCAGCTTACAAAGCAGGTCCACAGATACGCAGTATTTT. Translating gives CASSLQSRSTDTQYF. The full variable domain, completed using reference TRBV7-3 and TRBJ2-3, is GAGVSQTPSNKVTEKGKYVELRCDPISGHTALYWYRQSLGQGPEFLIYFQGTGAADDSGLPNDRFFAVRPEGSVSTLKIQRTERGDSAVYLCASSLQSRSTDTQYFGPGTRLTVL.

V usage is TRBV29-1 and J usage is TRBJ2-7; tentatively, D is TRBD1 (5 bases). The CDR3 is 13 residues long. Germline CDR1 is SQVTM and CDR2 is ANQGSEA. Trimming removed 3 bases from V and 5 bases from J, with 14 bases in between. As DNA, the CDR3 is TGCAGCGTTGATCGGCAGGGATTTGACGAGCAGTACTTC. Translated: CSVDRQGFDEQYF.

The V and J genes are TRBV2 and TRBJ2-2, with 10 bases fitting TRBD2. The CDR3 extends over 15 amino acids. V was pared by 7 bases and J by 0 bases, with 2 bases of the junction left unmatched. The germline V gene has CDR1 SNHLY and CDR2 FYNNEI. The CDR3 reads CASKREGTNTGELFF. The DNA for the CDR3 is TGTGCCAGCAAGCGGGAGGGGACGAACACCGGGGAGCTGTTTTTT.

The J gene is TRBJ2-1, the V gene TRBV11-2; D unclear. V lost 2 bases and J lost 5, with 4 bases in between. Germline assignment: CDR1 SGHAT and CDR2 FQNNGV. The CDR3 loop spans 12 amino acids. The CDR3: CASSLLDNEQFF. CDR3 coding DNA: TGTGCCAGCAGCTTACTCGACAATGAGCAGTTCTTC.

This clone was recorded a few times. The V and J genes are TRBV15 and TRBJ1-5; TRBD1 matches 7 bases. Germline V CDR1 and CDR2: LNHNV, YYDKDF (reference sequence). The CDR3 spans 15 residues. V lost 4 bases to trimming and J lost 0 bases; unmatched junction nucleotides: 3. The chain's CDR3 is CATSKGQFSNQPQHF. The CDR3 bases are TGTGCCACCAGCAAGGGACAGTTTAGCAATCAGCCCCAGCATTTT.

This clone was seen a few times. The chain has TRBV9 and TRBJ1-4, with D uncertain. V was clipped by 3 bases and J by 5 bases, with 14 bases between them. Germline loops: CDR1 SGDLS, CDR2 YYNGEE. The CDR3 has 15 residues. The CDR3, as DNA: TGTGCCAGCAGCGCAAGACATCTCATCAATGAAAAACTGTTTTTT. The encoded protein is CASSARHLINEKLFF.

This clone was picked up many times. V usage is TRBV30 and J usage is TRBJ2-3, with D possibly matching TRBD2 (5 bases). Germline assignment: CDR1 GTSNPN and CDR2 SVGIG (reference sequence). CDR3 length equals 15 residues. Trimming pared 0 bases from V and 2 bases from J, leaving 12 bases between. DNA for the CDR3: TGTGCCTGGAGTGTTGAGCGGAGGTTCACAGATACGCAGTATTTT. Protein product: CAWSVERRFTDTQYF.

This clone was detected a few times. The chain uses TRBV7-2 and TRBJ2-4; maybe TRBD1 (5 bases). Germline CDR1 and CDR2: SGHTA and FQGNSA. The germline V and J ends were trimmed by 5 bases and 0 bases, with 14 bases remaining between them. The CDR3 covers 16 residues. For the CDR3, the DNA is TGTGCCAGCAGCCCTCGTCCAGGGATAGCCAAAAACATTCAGTACTTC. Encoded protein: CASSPRPGIAKNIQYF.

This chain links TRBV7-2 with TRBJ1-1; D may be TRBD1 (5 bases). This CDR3 spans 14 amino acids. Germline V lookup: CDR1 SGHTA, CDR2 FQGNSA. V lost 5 bases and J lost 0, with 10 bases in between. This CDR3 reads CASSRLQVNTEAFF. DNA for the CDR3: TGTGCCAGCAGCCGATTACAGGTGAACACTGAAGCTTTCTTT.

This clone appeared a few times. The chain carries TRBV5-4 and TRBJ2-5; 9 bases match TRBD1. Germline-derived CDR1 and CDR2 are SGHNT and YYREEE (reference sequence). Germline trimming cut 4 bases from V and 1 base from J; bases unmatched to any gene: 2. This CDR3 has 14 amino acids. Written as DNA, the CDR3 is TGTGCCAGCAGCCGGGACAGGGTCCAAGAGACCCAGTACTTC. Protein product: CASSRDRVQETQYF.

This clone turned up a few times. J is TRBJ2-7 and V is TRBV6-1; D is ambiguous. The length of the CDR3 is 15 residues. Trimming shortened V by 6 bases and J by 0 bases, and 15 bases separated the two germline ends. Germline values: CDR1 MNHNS, CDR2 SASEGT. CDR3 loop: CASRFSALLSYEQYF. As DNA, the CDR3 is TGTGCCAGCAGATTCTCCGCCCTACTCTCCTACGAGCAGTACTTC.

This clone was detected only a few times. The V and J genes are TRBV7-6 and TRBJ2-7, with D possibly TRBD2 on 6 matching bases. The CDR3 extends over 15 amino acids. Trimming left V 1 base short and J 0 bases short, with 10 bases between. Germline-derived CDR1 and CDR2 are SGHVS and FNYEAQ. CDR3 region: CASSLVGGSSYEQYF. The CDR3 DNA follows: TGTGCCAGCAGCTTAGTCGGGGGAAGCTCCTACGAGCAGTACTTC.

This clone was observed a handful of times. V is TRBV28 and J is TRBJ2-1; 7 bases match TRBD2. Germline loops: CDR1 MDHEN, CDR2 SYDVKM. The CDR3 extends over 14 amino acids. Trimming removed 3 bases from V and 7 bases from J; junction bases left unmatched: 6. The CDR3 coding sequence is TGTGCCAGCAGTTTCGGCGGGAGTGAGAATGAGCAGTTCTTC. Translated: CASSFGGSENEQFF.

In its sample, this clone was seen a few times. This chain links TRBV11-2 with TRBJ2-7; 11 bases line up with TRBD2. J gave up 3 bases and V 4 bases, and 8 bases lay outside the gene matches. This CDR3 has 16 residues. Per the germline V gene, CDR1 is SGHAT and CDR2 is FQNNGV. CDR3 protein: CASSSTRLAGIYEQYF. The CDR3 region has the DNA TGTGCCAGCAGCTCCACAAGACTAGCGGGGATCTACGAGCAGTACTTC.

The rearrangement uses TRBV30 and TRBJ2-5; no reliable D call. V lost 2 bases to trimming and J lost 5 bases, with 12 bases between them. From germline, CDR1 is GTSNPN and CDR2 SVGIG (reference sequence). The CDR3 has 13 amino acids. Here the CDR3 reads CAWSLRRTETQYF. CDR3 DNA sequence: TGTGCCTGGAGTCTACGGAGAACGGAGACCCAGTACTTC.